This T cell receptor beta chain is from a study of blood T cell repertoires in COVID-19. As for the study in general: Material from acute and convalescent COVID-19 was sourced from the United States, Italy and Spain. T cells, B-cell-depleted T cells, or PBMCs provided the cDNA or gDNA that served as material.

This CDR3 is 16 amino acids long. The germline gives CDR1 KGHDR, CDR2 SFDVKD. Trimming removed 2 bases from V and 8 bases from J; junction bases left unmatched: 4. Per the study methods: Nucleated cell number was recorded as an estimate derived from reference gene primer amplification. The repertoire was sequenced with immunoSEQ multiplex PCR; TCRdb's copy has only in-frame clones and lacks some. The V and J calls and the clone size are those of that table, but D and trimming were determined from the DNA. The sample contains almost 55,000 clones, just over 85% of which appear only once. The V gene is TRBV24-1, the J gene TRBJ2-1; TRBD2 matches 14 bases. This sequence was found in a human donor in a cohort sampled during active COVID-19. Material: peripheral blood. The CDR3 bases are TGTGCCACCAGTGATTCCGGGACTAGCGGGGGTTATGAGCAGTTCTTC. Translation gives CATSDSGTSGGYEQFF.